The rows below give T cell receptor beta chains drawn from one sample of a study of post-analysis software for immune sequencing data. MiXCR, applied by TCRdb to the PCR reads, yields one record per CDR3 protein. Among about 380,000 distinct CDR3 sequences, around a third were seen once, and the ten largest hold roughly 12%. Specimen: blood. The source is a girl aged 5 to 17 with multiple sclerosis. The CDR3 runs from the conserved cysteine through the conserved F or W. A D gene is named only where the DNA matches it firmly. Expanded clones are given a class, and other clones once, few, many or no size at all.

clone size: NA; D gene: NA; V gene: TRBV7-9; J gene: TRBJ1-1; CDR3 protein: CASSLEEVMNTEAFF; CDR3 DNA: TGTGCCAGCAGCTTAGAGGAGGTTATGAACACTGAAGCTTTCTTT
clone size: few; D gene: NA; V gene: TRBV21-1; J gene: TRBJ2-5; CDR3 protein: CASGPRDSRQYF; CDR3 DNA: TGTGCCAGCGGTCCTAGGGACTCCAGGCAGTACTTC
clone size: few; D gene: TRBD2; V gene: TRBV20-1; J gene: TRBJ2-5; CDR3 protein: CSAGPGTSGRETQYF; CDR3 DNA: TGCAGTGCTGGGCCCGGGACTAGCGGAAGAGAGACCCAGTACTTC
clone size: NA; D gene: NA; V gene: TRBV12-3/TRBV12-4; J gene: TRBJ2-1; CDR3 protein: CASSLDRVSNEQFF; CDR3 DNA: TGTGCCAGCAGTTTAGACAGGGTCAGCAATGAGCAGTTCTTC
clone size: few; D gene: NA; V gene: TRBV4-3; J gene: TRBJ2-7; CDR3 protein: CASSQDQGRGYEQYF; CDR3 DNA: TGCGCCAGCAGCCAAGATCAGGGTAGGGGCTACGAGCAGTACTTC
clone size: NA; D gene: NA; V gene: TRBV7-2; J gene: TRBJ2-1; CDR3 protein: CASSLDSIGSYNEQFF; CDR3 DNA: TGTGCCAGCAGCTTAGACAGTATCGGGTCCTACAATGAGCAGTTCTTC
clone size: NA; D gene: NA; V gene: TRBV27; J gene: TRBJ1-1; CDR3 protein: CASSFTDRNTEAFF; CDR3 DNA: TGTGCCAGCAGTTTCACGGACAGGAACACTGAAGCTTTCTTT
clone size: few; D gene: TRBD1; V gene: TRBV12-3/TRBV12-4; J gene: TRBJ1-1; CDR3 protein: CASSSPTGSGTEAFF; CDR3 DNA: TGTGCCAGCAGTTCGCCGACAGGGTCGGGGACTGAAGCTTTCTTT
clone size: NA; D gene: TRBD2; V gene: TRBV29-1; J gene: TRBJ2-1; CDR3 protein: CSVRAGGPDNEQFF; CDR3 DNA: TGCAGCGTACGAGCGGGGGGGCCCGACAATGAGCAGTTCTTC
clone size: NA; D gene: NA; V gene: TRBV21-1; J gene: TRBJ1-2; CDR3 protein: CASSPFKDRNGYTF; CDR3 DNA: TGTGCCAGCAGCCCATTCAAGGACAGGAATGGCTACACCTTC
clone size: NA; D gene: TRBD1; V gene: TRBV7-9; J gene: TRBJ1-1; CDR3 protein: CASSSGTVNTEAFF; CDR3 DNA: TGTGCCAGCAGCTCTGGGACAGTGAACACTGAAGCTTTCTTT
clone size: NA; D gene: NA; V gene: TRBV28; J gene: TRBJ2-7; CDR3 protein: CASRWGALSSNEQYF; CDR3 DNA: TGTGCCAGCAGGTGGGGGGCCCTCTCGAGTAACGAGCAGTACTTC
clone size: few; D gene: NA; V gene: TRBV6-6; J gene: TRBJ1-6; CDR3 protein: CASSPPKGNSPLHF; CDR3 DNA: TGTGCCAGCAGCCCCCCAAAGGGGAATTCACCCCTCCACTTT